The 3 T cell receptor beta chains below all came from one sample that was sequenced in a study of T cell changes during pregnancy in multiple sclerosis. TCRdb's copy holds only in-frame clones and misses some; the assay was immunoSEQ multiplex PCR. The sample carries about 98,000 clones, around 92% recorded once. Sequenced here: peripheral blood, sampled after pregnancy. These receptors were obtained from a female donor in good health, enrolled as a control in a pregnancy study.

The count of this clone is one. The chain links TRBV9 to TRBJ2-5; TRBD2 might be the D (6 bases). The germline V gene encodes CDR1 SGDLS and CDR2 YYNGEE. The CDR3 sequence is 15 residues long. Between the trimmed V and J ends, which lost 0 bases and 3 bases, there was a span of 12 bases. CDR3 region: CASSVAGTQEETQYF. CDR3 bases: TGTGCCAGCAGCGTAGCCGGGACTCAAGAAGAGACCCAGTACTTC. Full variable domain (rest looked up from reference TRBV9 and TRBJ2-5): DSGVTQTPKHLITATGQRVTLRCSPRSGDLSVYWYQQSLDQGLQFLIQYYNGEERAKGNILERFSAQQFPDLHSELNLSSLELGDSALYFCASSVAGTQEETQYFGPGTRLLVL.

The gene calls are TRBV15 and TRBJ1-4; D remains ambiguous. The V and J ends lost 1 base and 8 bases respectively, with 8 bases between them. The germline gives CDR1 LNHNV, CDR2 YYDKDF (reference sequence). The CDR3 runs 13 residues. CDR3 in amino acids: CATSRVLREKLFF. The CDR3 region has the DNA TGTGCCACCAGCAGAGTGTTGAGGGAAAAACTGTTTTTT.

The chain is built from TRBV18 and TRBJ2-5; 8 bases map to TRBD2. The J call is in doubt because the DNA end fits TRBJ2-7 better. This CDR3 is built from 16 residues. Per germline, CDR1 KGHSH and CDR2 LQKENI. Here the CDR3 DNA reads TGTGCCAGCTCACCACCTAGCGGGACATCGTCCTACGAGCAGTACTTC. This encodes CASSPPSGTSSYEQYF.